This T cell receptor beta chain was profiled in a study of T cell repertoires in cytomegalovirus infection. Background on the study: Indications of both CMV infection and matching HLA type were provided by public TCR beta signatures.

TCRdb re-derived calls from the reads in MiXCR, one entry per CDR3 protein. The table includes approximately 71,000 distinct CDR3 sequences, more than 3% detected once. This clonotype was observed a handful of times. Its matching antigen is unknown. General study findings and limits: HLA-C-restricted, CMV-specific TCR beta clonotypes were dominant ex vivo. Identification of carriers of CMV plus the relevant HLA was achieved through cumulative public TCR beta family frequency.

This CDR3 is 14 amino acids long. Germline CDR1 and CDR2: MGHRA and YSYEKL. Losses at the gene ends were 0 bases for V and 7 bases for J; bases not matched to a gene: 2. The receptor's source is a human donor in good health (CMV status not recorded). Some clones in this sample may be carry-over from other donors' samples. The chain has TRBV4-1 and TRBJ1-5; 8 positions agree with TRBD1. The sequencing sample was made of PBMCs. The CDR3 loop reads CASSQDQGAQPQHF. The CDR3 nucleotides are TGCGCCAGCAGCCAAGACCAGGGGGCGCAGCCCCAGCATTTT.